This passage covers 29 T cell receptor beta chains from one sample sequenced in a study of T cell clonotyping in hematopoietic cell transplantation. Described time point: recipient sample about 28 days before transplant, after cytoreduction. The table came from immunoSEQ multiplex PCR; TCRdb's copy has only in-frame clones and leaves some out. The profile shows around 27,000 clones, around 70% of them singletons. The material sequenced was peripheral blood mononuclear cells, taken before stem cell transplant. The receptor set was obtained from a man aged 45 to 65 with myelodysplastic syndrome. Some clones in this sample may be carry-over from other donors' samples.

The V call is TRBV2, the J call TRBJ2-5, with 16 bases lining up with TRBD2. This CDR3 spans 16 amino acids. V shed 7 bases and J 5 bases; nucleotides not matched to a gene: 7. Germline V lookup: CDR1 SNHLY, CDR2 FYNNEI. CDR3 region: CASKGTSGRVGETQYF. CDR3 coding DNA: TGTGCCAGCAAGGGGACTAGCGGGAGGGTTGGGGAGACCCAGTACTTC. Drawing the rest from reference TRBV2 and TRBJ2-5, the complete variable domain is EPEVTQTPSHQVTQMGQEVILRCVPISNHLYFYWYRQILGQKVEFLVSFYNNEISEKSEIFDDQFSVERPDGSNFTLKIRSTKLEDSAMYFCASKGTSGRVGETQYFGPGTRLLVL.

J is TRBJ2-7 and V is TRBV6-5; D unresolved. This CDR3 spans 14 amino acids. CDR1 is MNHEY, CDR2 SVGAGI, per germline. With 0 bases removed from V and 5 bases from J, the gap between germline ends came to 11 bases. The CDR3 bases are TGTGCCAGCAGTTACTCGATCGTCCGGGACGAGCAGTACTTC. Protein sequence: CASSYSIVRDEQYF.

In this sample, this clone turned up once. The genes are TRBV4-2 and TRBJ1-2; no firm D call. Deletions cut 4 bases from V and 0 bases from J, with 12 bases between. The CDR3 has 15 amino acids. Germline CDR1 and CDR2: LGHNA and YNFKEQ. Written as DNA, the CDR3 is TGTGCCAGCAGCCCCCCGGACGCGGCTAACTATGGCTACACCTTC. This gives the protein CASSPPDAANYGYTF.

This chain connects TRBV9 to TRBJ1-2; D gene unclear. CDR1 is SGDLS and CDR2 is YYNGEE in the germline V gene. The CDR3 contains 14 residues. V was shortened by 0 bases and J by 5 bases, with 11 bases between the two germline ends. CDR3 amino acids: CASSVEGRDYGYTF. The CDR3 DNA follows: TGTGCCAGCAGCGTAGAAGGCCGCGATTATGGCTACACCTTC.

The genes are TRBV4-3 and TRBJ1-1; D possibly corresponds to TRBD1 (5 bases). The CDR3 loop spans 15 amino acids. Deletions cut 0 bases from V and 4 bases from J, with 12 bases between. Germline values: CDR1 LGHNA, CDR2 YSLEER. CDR3 DNA: TGCGCCAGCAGCCAAGATCTCCGGGGGTTCACTGAAGCTTTCTTT. This sequence encodes CASSQDLRGFTEAFF.

J is TRBJ1-6 and V is TRBV30; the match to TRBD1 covers 7 bases. The V gene end was trimmed by 3 bases and the J gene end by 7 bases; junction bases not matched to a gene: 18. Germline loops: CDR1 GTSNPN, CDR2 SVGIG (reference sequence). The CDR3 totals 18 residues. CDR3 protein: CAWRKQGTSGPGNSPLHF. The DNA of the CDR3 is TGTGCCTGGAGAAAACAGGGGACCTCCGGGCCGGGGAATTCACCCCTCCACTTT.

This chain links TRBV14 with TRBJ2-7, with unresolved D. Trimming pared 0 bases from V and 0 bases from J, leaving 9 bases between. Germline lookup yields CDR1 SGHDN and CDR2 FVKESK. The CDR3 sequence is 15 residues long. This chain's CDR3 is CASSQDLSGSYEQYF. The CDR3 DNA reads TGTGCCAGCAGCCAAGATTTATCGGGCTCCTACGAGCAGTACTTC.

This chain joins TRBV7-2 and TRBJ2-3; D might be TRBD2 (5 bases). V lost 6 bases to trimming and J lost 8 bases, with 24 bases between them. The CDR3 consists of 16 residues. Germline loops: CDR1 SGHTA, CDR2 FQGNSA. The CDR3 nucleotides are TGTGCCAGCAGTCCCCCTTTGGGCGCGGGTCGGGTTACGCAGTATTTT. This encodes CASSPPLGAGRVTQYF.

This clone was detected only once. The rearrangement joins TRBV30 to TRBJ1-5; D gene uncertain. Per the germline V gene, CDR1 is GTSNPN and CDR2 is SVGIG (reference sequence). V lost 5 bases to trimming and J lost 9 bases, with 5 bases between them. The CDR3 sequence is 9 residues long. Here the CDR3 reads CAWSRPQHF. The CDR3 DNA reads TGTGCCTGGTCTAGGCCCCAGCATTTT.

The chain recombines TRBV30 with TRBJ2-2; tentatively, D is TRBD1 (6 bases). Germline V lookup: CDR1 GTSNPN, CDR2 SVGIG (reference sequence). V was trimmed by 0 bases and J by 0 bases, leaving 11 bases between them. This CDR3 has 16 amino acids. CDR3: CAWSVLRGANTGELFF. The DNA of the CDR3 is TGTGCCTGGAGTGTACTCAGGGGCGCGAACACCGGGGAGCTGTTTTTT.

This rearrangement joins TRBV6-5 to TRBJ1-5; the D is unclear. This CDR3 spans 15 amino acids. Per the germline V gene, CDR1 is MNHEY and CDR2 is SVGAGI. V shed 3 bases and J shed 0 bases, with 9 bases lying between them. CDR3 nucleotide sequence: TGTGCCAGCAGTTATTCTGGGAATAGCAATCAGCCCCAGCATTTT. Translated: CASSYSGNSNQPQHF.

The V call is TRBV28, the J call TRBJ2-7; 13 positions agree with TRBD2. The CDR3 runs 14 residues. Trimming cost V 4 bases and J 4 bases; bases outside gene matches: 1. The germline V gene encodes CDR1 MDHEN and CDR2 SYDVKM. CDR3 bases: TGTGCCAGCAGTTCGGGACTAGCGGGGTACGAGCAGTACTTC. Translating it yields CASSSGLAGYEQYF.

The chain has TRBV25-1 and TRBJ2-7; D is unclear. The CDR3 is 11 residues long. Germline CDR1 and CDR2: MGHDK and SYGVNS. V gave up 3 bases and J gave up 4 bases, with 4 bases separating them. DNA for the CDR3: TGTGCCAGCAGTGACGGTTACGAGCAGTACTTC. Protein: CASSDGYEQYF.

This clone showed up just once. The CDR3 loop reads CASSEAAATYEQYF. In nucleotides, the CDR3 is TGTGCCAGCAGTGAGGCAGCGGCGACCTACGAGCAGTACTTC. V and J are TRBV6-1 and TRBJ2-7, with TRBD2 as a possible D gene (5 bases). This CDR3 comprises 14 residues. The V gene lost 3 bases and the J gene lost 2 bases, with 11 bases spanning the gap. CDR1 and CDR2 (germline): MNHNS, SASEGT.

The chain combines TRBV29-1 with TRBJ1-6; D is uncertain. The germline V gene has CDR1 SQVTM and CDR2 ANQGSEA. With 5 bases removed from V and 7 bases from J, the gap between germline ends came to 15 bases. This CDR3 comprises 14 residues. Here the CDR3 DNA reads TGCAGCGTTACACACGGGCCGTACAATTCACCCCTCCACTTT. Protein: CSVTHGPYNSPLHF. Drawing the rest from reference TRBV29-1 and TRBJ1-6, the complete variable domain is SAVISQKPSRDICQRGTSLTIQCQVDSQVTMMFWYRQQPGQSLTLIATANQGSEATYESGFVIDKFPISRPNLTFSTLTVSNMSPEDSSIYLCSVTHGPYNSPLHFGNGTRLTVT.

This sequence joins TRBV5-1 and TRBJ2-5; 9 bases are a match to TRBD2. The J segment lost 1 base and the V segment lost 3 bases, leaving 10 bases of the junction unmatched. The CDR3 extends over 17 amino acids. The germline V gene encodes CDR1 SGHRS and CDR2 YFSETQ. CDR3 loop: CASSSRASGTPQETQYF. The CDR3 DNA is TGCGCCAGCAGCTCACGAGCTAGCGGGACCCCCCAAGAGACCCAGTACTTC.

The rearrangement uses TRBV29-1 and TRBJ1-5; D call uncertain. The germline CDR1 and CDR2 sequences are SQVTM and ANQGSEA. CDR3 length: 14 amino acids. V lost 7 bases, J lost 5 bases, and 18 bases lay in between. Here the CDR3 DNA reads TGCAGCGAAGGGTGGCGGTGGGTATATCAGCCCCAGCATTTT. The encoded protein is CSEGWRWVYQPQHF.

The chain couples TRBV30 to TRBJ1-4; 7 bases match TRBD1. Looked up from germline, CDR1 is GTSNPN and CDR2 is SVGIG (reference sequence). V was pared by 8 bases and J by 8 bases, with 11 bases of the junction left unmatched. The CDR3 totals 13 residues. The CDR3 DNA sequence: TGTGCCGCGACAGGGCCAATAAAGGAAAAACTGTTTTTT. Translated, it gives CAATGPIKEKLFF.

The chain has TRBV19 and TRBJ2-5; TRBD1 aligns across 9 bases. Germline V gene lookup returns CDR1 LNHDA and CDR2 SQIVND (reference sequence). The CDR3 covers 14 residues. After removal of 5 bases from V and 5 bases from J, the junction contained 6 bases not matched to a gene. The CDR3 is CASSQTGGAETQYF. The DNA for the CDR3 is TGTGCCAGTAGTCAAACAGGGGGCGCGGAGACCCAGTACTTC.

The CDR3 DNA follows: TGCGCCAGCAGCCAAGATCCGACAGGGGGAAATGAAAAACTGTTTTTT. Amino acid sequence: CASSQDPTGGNEKLFF. The chain couples TRBV4-3 to TRBJ1-4; 9 nucleotides match TRBD1. Trimming cost V 0 bases and J 5 bases; bases outside gene matches: 4. The CDR3 has 16 amino acids. Germline CDR1 and CDR2: LGHNA and YSLEER.

This chain connects TRBV4-2 to TRBJ1-1; D not resolved. CDR3 length: 11 amino acids. Germline-derived CDR1 and CDR2 are LGHNA and YNFKEQ. The V end lost 0 bases, the J end lost 8 bases, and 4 bases lay between the germline ends. CDR3 DNA sequence: TGTGCCAGCAGCCAAGACGGAGAAGCTTTCTTT. Its translation is CASSQDGEAFF.

This rearrangement joins TRBV28 to TRBJ2-7; 7 bases line up with TRBD2. This CDR3 has 14 residues. After removal of 6 bases from V and 0 bases from J, the junction contained 5 bases not matched to a gene. The V gene's germline CDR1 is MDHEN and CDR2 SYDVKM. CDR3 in DNA: TGTGCCAGCAGGCCAGCGGGGAACTCCTACGAGCAGTACTTC. This gives the protein CASRPAGNSYEQYF.

A few counts support this clone. This CDR3 reads CASIIPIWTDNYGYTF. CDR3 DNA: TGTGCCAGCATCATCCCAATCTGGACAGACAACTATGGCTACACCTTC. V is TRBV2 and J is TRBJ1-2, with a tentative D call TRBD1 (6 bases). CDR1 and CDR2 (germline): SNHLY, FYNNEI. Trimming took 7 bases from V and 2 from J, leaving 20 bases between them. CDR3 size: 16 residues.

This clone was counted a few times. The junction does not match germline at one end; this may be a read error. The chain links TRBV6-1 to TRBJ1-2, with D perhaps matching TRBD1 (6 bases). This CDR3 comprises 17 residues. The germline CDR1 and CDR2 sequences are MNHNS and SASEGT. The CDR3 here is CAGSELGRGLTNYGYTF. CDR3 DNA: TGTGCCGGCAGTGAACTAGGCAGGGGCCTTACTAACTATGGCTACACCTTC.

The chain has TRBV30 and TRBJ2-7; a weak D match, TRBD1 (5 bases). Per germline, CDR1 GTSNPN and CDR2 SVGIG (reference sequence). This CDR3 contains 12 residues. Trimming took off 7 bases at V and 4 bases at J, with 14 bases between the two ends. CDR3 coding DNA: TGTGCCTTCAAAGGATCAGGGTACGAGCAGTACTTC. Amino acids: CAFKGSGYEQYF.

The chain links TRBV7-2 to TRBJ2-3; unclear D gene. V lost 1 base and J 3 bases, leaving 11 bases between the germline ends. This CDR3 spans 15 amino acids. In germline, CDR1 is SGHTA, CDR2 FQGNSA. CDR3 loop: CASSLDTRWTDTQYF. The CDR3 DNA follows: TGTGCCAGCAGCTTAGACACCCGATGGACAGATACGCAGTATTTT.

The chain uses TRBV6-5 and TRBJ2-7; D might be TRBD1 or TRBD2, each matching 5 bases. The CDR3 sequence is 12 residues long. Germline CDR1 and CDR2: MNHEY and SVGAGI. V lost 6 bases and J 4 bases, leaving 10 bases between the germline ends. The CDR3 protein is CASRGDPYEQYF. CDR3 sequence (DNA): TGTGCCAGCAGGGGGGACCCTTACGAGCAGTACTTC.

This clone was counted a few times. The genes are TRBV30 and TRBJ1-1; D might be TRBD1 (5 bases). Germline loops: CDR1 GTSNPN, CDR2 SVGIG (reference sequence). V was shortened by 0 bases and J by 7 bases, with 12 bases between the two germline ends. CDR3 size: 13 residues. The CDR3 sequence: CAWSVLWGREAFF. DNA for the CDR3: TGTGCCTGGAGTGTACTCTGGGGCCGTGAAGCTTTCTTT.

The chain couples TRBV4-2 to TRBJ2-3; D uncertain. The ends were cut back, 5 bases at V and 0 bases at J, with 15 bases in the middle. Germline CDR1 LGHNA, CDR2 YNFKEQ. This CDR3 is built from 16 residues. The CDR3 loop reads CASSEVAATSTDTQYF. The CDR3 DNA follows: TGTGCCAGCAGCGAGGTGGCGGCTACTAGCACAGATACGCAGTATTTT.